Each of the 7 T cell receptor beta chains below was sequenced from the same sample in a study of post-analysis software for immune sequencing data. Regarding the study as a whole: The five TRBV segments detected at higher frequency in patients than in controls included TRBV5-6, TRBV5-1 and TRBV20-1.

Sequencing libraries made from TCR beta cDNA carried unique molecular identifiers. One entry per CDR3 protein results from TCRdb running MiXCR on the PCR reads. The table lists roughly 600,000 distinct CDR3 sequences, 44% of them singletons. For these receptors, no antigen is known. Specimen: blood. The receptors were gathered from a girl between 10 and 17 years old with multiple sclerosis.

This clonotype was found a few times. The chain carries TRBV28 and TRBJ1-2; D is undetermined. Trimming shortened V by 8 bases and J by 1 base, and 17 bases separated the two germline ends. The CDR3 length is 15 residues. Germline V gene data show CDR1 as MDHEN and CDR2 as SYDVKM. DNA for the CDR3: TGTGCCAGCTCAAAAGGTTTGATCGTTAACTATGGCTACACCTTC. Protein sequence: CASSKGLIVNYGYTF.

The chain joins TRBV19 to TRBJ2-3; 11 bases are shared with TRBD1. CDR1 and CDR2 (germline): LNHDA, SQIVND (reference sequence). After removal of 10 bases from V and 6 bases from J, the junction contained 6 bases not matched to a gene. The CDR3 totals 13 residues. The CDR3 loop reads CATSGQGDDTQYF. CDR3 nucleotide sequence: TGTGCCACCTCGGGACAGGGGGACGATACGCAGTATTTT.

The rearrangement uses TRBV7-2 and TRBJ2-6; D perhaps matches TRBD1 (5 bases). Germline V gene sequence: CDR1 SGHTA, CDR2 FQGNSA. This CDR3 comprises 15 residues. The ends were cut back, 2 bases at V and 12 bases at J, with 17 bases in the middle. The CDR3 sequence is CASSLYPTQGSVLTF. The CDR3 DNA follows: TGTGCCAGCAGCTTATATCCCACGCAGGGAAGCGTCCTGACTTTC.

This clonotype was seen a handful of times. The chain carries TRBV12-3 or TRBV12-4 and TRBJ2-3; D is unclear. V was clipped by 3 bases and J by 6 bases, with 10 bases between them. CDR3 length equals 13 residues. CDR3 nucleotides: TGTGCCAGCAGTTTTGAAGGTCGGGATACGCAGTATTTT. Its translation: CASSFEGRDTQYF.

This clonotype has more than one count but fewer than ten. The chain uses TRBV7-3 and TRBJ2-1; 8 bases are a match to TRBD2. The V and J ends lost 1 base and 7 bases, in that order; junction bases with no gene match: 9. The germline gives CDR1 SGHTA, CDR2 FQGTGA. This CDR3 spans 16 amino acids. The CDR3 bases are TGTGCCAGCAGCTTAATGTCGGGGGGGCCGGTAAATGAGCAGTTCTTC. Its protein is CASSLMSGGPVNEQFF. The entire variable domain, with the rest obtained from reference TRBV7-3 and TRBJ2-1, is as follows: GAGVSQTPSNKVTEKGKYVELRCDPISGHTALYWYRQSLGQGPEFLIYFQGTGAADDSGLPNDRFFAVRPEGSVSTLKIQRTERGDSAVYLCASSLMSGGPVNEQFFGPGTRLTVL.

In DNA form, the CDR3 reads TGTGCCAGCAGCTTAAACCTCCGTAGTTCCCCTGAGCAGTTCTTC. Amino acid sequence: CASSLNLRSSPEQFF. This rearrangement joins TRBV7-3 to TRBJ2-1; no clear D. Germline CDR1 reads SGHTA; CDR2 reads FQGTGA. This CDR3 comprises 15 residues. The ends were cut back, 1 base at V and 9 bases at J, with 16 bases in the middle.

J is TRBJ2-1 and V is TRBV12-3 or TRBV12-4; 13 nucleotides agree with TRBD2. This CDR3 is 15 amino acids long. J gave up 15 bases and V 6 bases, and 14 bases lay outside the gene matches. The CDR3 nucleotides are TGTGCCAGCAGAGAGACTAGCGGGGGGCCCTATTATCTGTTCTTC. Translating it yields CASRETSGGPYYLFF.